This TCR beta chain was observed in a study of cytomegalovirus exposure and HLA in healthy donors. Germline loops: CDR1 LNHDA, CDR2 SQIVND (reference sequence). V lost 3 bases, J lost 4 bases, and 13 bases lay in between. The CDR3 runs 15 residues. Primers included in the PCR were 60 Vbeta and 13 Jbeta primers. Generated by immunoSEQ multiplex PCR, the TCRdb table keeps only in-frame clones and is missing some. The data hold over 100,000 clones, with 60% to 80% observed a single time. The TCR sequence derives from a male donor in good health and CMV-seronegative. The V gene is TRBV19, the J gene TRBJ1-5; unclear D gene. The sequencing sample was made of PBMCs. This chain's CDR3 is CASSIGRRDNQPQHF. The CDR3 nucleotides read TGTGCCAGTAGTATTGGTAGGAGAGATAATCAGCCCCAGCATTTT.